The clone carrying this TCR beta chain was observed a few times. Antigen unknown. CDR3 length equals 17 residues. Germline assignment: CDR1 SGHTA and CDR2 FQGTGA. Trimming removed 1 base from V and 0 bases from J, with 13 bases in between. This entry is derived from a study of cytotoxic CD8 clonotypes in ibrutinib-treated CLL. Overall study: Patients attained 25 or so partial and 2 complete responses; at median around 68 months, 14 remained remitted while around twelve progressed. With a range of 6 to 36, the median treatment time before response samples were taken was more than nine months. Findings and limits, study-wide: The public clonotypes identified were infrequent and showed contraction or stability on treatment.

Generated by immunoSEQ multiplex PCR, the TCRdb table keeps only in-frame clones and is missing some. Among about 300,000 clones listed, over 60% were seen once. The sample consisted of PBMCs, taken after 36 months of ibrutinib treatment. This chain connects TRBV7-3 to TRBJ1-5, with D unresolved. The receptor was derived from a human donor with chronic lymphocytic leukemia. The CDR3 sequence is CASSLILTEHSNQPQHF. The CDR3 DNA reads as TGTGCCAGCAGCTTAATCCTCACAGAACATAGCAATCAGCCCCAGCATTTT. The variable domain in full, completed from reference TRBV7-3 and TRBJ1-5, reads GAGVSQTPSNKVTEKGKYVELRCDPISGHTALYWYRQSLGQGPEFLIYFQGTGAADDSGLPNDRFFAVRPEGSVSTLKIQRTERGDSAVYLCASSLILTEHSNQPQHFGDGTRLSIL.